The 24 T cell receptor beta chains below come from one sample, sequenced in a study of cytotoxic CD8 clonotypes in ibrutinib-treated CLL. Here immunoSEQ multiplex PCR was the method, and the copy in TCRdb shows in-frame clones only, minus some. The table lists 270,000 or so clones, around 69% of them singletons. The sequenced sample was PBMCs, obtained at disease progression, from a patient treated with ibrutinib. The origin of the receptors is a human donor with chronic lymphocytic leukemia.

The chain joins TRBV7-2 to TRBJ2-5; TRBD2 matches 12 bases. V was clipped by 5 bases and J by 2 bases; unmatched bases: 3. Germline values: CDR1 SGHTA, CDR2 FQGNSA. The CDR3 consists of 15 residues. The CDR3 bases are TGTGCCAGCAGCCCCGGACTAGCGGGGCAAGAGACCCAGTACTTC. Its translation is CASSPGLAGQETQYF.

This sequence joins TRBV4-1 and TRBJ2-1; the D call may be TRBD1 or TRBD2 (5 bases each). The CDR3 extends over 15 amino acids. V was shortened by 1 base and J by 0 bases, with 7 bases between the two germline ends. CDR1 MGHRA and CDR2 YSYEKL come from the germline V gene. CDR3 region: CASSQAGRSYNEQFF. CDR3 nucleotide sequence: TGCGCCAGCAGCCAAGCGGGGCGCTCCTACAATGAGCAGTTCTTC.

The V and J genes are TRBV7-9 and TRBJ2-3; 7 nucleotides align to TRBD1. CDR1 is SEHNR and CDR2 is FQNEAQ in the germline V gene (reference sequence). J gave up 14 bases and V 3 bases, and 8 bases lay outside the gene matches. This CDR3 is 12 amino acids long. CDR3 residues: CASSLGTVFWYF. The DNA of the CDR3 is TGTGCCAGCAGCTTGGGGACAGTCTTTTGGTATTTT.

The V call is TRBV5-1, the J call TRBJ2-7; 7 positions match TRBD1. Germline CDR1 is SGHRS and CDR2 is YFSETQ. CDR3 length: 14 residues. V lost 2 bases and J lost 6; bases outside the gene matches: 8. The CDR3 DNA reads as TGCGCCAGCAGCTTTACCGGGACAGAACCCGAGCAGTACTTC. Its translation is CASSFTGTEPEQYF.

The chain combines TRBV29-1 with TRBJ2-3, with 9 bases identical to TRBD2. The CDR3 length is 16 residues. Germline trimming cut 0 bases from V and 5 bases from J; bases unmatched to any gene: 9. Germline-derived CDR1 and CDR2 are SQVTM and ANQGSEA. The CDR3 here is CSVEELRGGQEDTQYF. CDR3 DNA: TGCAGCGTTGAAGAGCTGCGGGGGGGCCAGGAAGATACGCAGTATTTT.

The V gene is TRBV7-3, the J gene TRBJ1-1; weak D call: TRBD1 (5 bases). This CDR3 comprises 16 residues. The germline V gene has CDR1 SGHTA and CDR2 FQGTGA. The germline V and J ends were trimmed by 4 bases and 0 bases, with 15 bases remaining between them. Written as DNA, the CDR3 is TGTGCCAGCAGCTCACCGGGACGGCACATGAACACTGAAGCTTTCTTT. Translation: CASSSPGRHMNTEAFF.

The DNA for the CDR3 is TGTGCCAGCAGTGGGAGCCAAAGGAGGGACAGGACCTACGAGCAGTACTTC. It translates to CASSGSQRRDRTYEQYF. The rearrangement links TRBV6-1 to TRBJ2-7; 8 bases fit TRBD1. V trimming: 4 bases; J trimming: 2 bases; junction bases outside the gene matches: 13. Germline CDR1 MNHNS, CDR2 SASEGT. The CDR3 loop spans 17 amino acids.

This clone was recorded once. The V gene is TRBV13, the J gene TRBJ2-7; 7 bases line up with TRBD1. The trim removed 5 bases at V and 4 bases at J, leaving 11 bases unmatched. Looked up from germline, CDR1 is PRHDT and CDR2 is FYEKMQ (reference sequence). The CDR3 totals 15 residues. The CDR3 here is CASSPGTARVYEQYF. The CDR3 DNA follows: TGTGCCAGCAGCCCCGGGACAGCTCGTGTTTACGAGCAGTACTTC.

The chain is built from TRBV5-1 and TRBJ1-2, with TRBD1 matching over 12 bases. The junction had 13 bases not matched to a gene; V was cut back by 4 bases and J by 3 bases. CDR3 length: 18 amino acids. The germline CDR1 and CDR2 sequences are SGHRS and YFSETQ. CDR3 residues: CASSLTGTGGFVDYGYTF. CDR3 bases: TGCGCCAGCAGCCTAACCGGGACAGGGGGCTTTGTGGACTATGGCTACACCTTC.

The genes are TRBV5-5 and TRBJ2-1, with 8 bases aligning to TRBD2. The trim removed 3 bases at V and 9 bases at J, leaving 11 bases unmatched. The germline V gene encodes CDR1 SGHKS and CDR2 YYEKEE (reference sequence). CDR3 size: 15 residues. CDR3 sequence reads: CASSYGRAGVSEQFF. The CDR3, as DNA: TGTGCCAGCAGCTACGGGAGAGCGGGAGTCAGTGAGCAGTTCTTC.

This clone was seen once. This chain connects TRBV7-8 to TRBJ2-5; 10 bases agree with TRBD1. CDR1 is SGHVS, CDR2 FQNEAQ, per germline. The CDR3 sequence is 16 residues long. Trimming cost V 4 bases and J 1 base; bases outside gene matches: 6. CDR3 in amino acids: CASSYRQGAFQETQYF. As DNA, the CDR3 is TGTGCCAGCAGCTACCGACAGGGGGCCTTCCAAGAGACCCAGTACTTC.

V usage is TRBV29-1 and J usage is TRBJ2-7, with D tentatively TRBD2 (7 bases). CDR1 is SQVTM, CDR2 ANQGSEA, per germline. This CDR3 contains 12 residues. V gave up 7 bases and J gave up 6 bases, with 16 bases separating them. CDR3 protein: CSGGAGAREQYF. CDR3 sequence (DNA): TGCAGCGGGGGCGCGGGGGCGCGCGAGCAGTACTTC.

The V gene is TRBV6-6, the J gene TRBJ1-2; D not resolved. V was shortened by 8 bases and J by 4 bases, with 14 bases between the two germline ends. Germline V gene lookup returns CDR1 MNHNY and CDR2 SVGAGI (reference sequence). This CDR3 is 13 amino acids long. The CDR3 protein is CASAVGLSYGYTF. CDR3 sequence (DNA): TGTGCCAGCGCCGTTGGGCTTAGCTATGGCTACACCTTC.

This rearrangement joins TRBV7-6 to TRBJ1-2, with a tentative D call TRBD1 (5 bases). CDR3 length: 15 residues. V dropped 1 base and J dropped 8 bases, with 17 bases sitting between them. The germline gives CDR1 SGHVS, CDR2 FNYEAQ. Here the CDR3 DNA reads TGTGCCAGCAGCTTAGACCAGGGACCCCTCGGGGGCTACACCTTC. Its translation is CASSLDQGPLGGYTF. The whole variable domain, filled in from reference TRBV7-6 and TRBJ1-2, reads GAGVSQSPRYKVTKRGQDVALRCDPISGHVSLYWYRQALGQGPEFLTYFNYEAQQDKSGLPNDRFSAERPEGSISTLTIQRTEQRDSAMYRCASSLDQGPLGGYTFGSGTRLTVV.

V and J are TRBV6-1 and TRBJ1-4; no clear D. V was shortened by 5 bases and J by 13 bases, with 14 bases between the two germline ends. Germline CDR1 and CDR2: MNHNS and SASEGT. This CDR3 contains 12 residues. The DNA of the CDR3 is TGTGCCAGCAGTCACTTATCCGGGCGACTGTTTTTT. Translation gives CASSHLSGRLFF.

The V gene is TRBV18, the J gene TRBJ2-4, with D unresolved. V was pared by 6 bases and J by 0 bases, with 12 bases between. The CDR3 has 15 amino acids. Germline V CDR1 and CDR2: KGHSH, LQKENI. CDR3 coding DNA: TGTGCCAGCTCGGCCATCCTCCTAGCCAAAAACATTCAGTACTTC. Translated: CASSAILLAKNIQYF.

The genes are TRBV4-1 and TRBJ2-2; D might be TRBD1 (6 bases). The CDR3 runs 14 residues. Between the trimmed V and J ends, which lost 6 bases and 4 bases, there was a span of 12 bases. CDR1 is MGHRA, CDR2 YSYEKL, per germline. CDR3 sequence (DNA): TGCGCCAGCAGACCAGGGGTTGGCACCGGGGAGCTGTTTTTT. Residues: CASRPGVGTGELFF.

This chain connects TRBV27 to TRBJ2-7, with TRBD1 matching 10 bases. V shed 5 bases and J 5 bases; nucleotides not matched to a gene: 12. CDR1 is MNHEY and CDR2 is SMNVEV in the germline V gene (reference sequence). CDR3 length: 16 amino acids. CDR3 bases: TGTGCCAGCAGTCCCTCACAGGGGGACAGGGGTAACGAGCAGTACTTC. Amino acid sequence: CASSPSQGDRGNEQYF.

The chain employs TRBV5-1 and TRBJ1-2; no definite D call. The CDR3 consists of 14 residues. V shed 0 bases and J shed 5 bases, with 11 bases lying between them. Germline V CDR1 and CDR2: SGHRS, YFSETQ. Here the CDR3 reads CASSLEAVEYGYTF. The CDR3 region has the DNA TGCGCCAGCAGCTTGGAGGCAGTCGAGTATGGCTACACCTTC.

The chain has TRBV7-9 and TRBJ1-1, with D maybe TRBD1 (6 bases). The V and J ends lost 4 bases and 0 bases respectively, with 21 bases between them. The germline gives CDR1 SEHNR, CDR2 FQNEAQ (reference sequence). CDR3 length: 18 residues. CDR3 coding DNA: TGTGCCAGCAGCTCAGGATTCGGGACAACTCTCGTGAACACTGAAGCTTTCTTT. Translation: CASSSGFGTTLVNTEAFF.

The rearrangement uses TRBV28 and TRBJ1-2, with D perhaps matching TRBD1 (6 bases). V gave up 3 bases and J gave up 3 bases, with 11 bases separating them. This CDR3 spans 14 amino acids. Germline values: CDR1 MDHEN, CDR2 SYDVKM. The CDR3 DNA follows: TGTGCCAGCAGTTTCAACAGGGAGCACTATGGCTACACCTTC. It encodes CASSFNREHYGYTF.

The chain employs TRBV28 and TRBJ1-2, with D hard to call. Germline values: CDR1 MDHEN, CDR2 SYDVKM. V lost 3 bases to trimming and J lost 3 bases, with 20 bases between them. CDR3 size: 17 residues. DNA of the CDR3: TGTGCCAGCAGTTTTCCCCTGATTTCGGGGTACGACTATGGCTACACCTTC. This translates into CASSFPLISGYDYGYTF.

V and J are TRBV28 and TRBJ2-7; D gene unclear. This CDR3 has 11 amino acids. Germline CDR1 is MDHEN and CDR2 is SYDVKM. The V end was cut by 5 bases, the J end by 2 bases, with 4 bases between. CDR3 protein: CASSEAYEQYF. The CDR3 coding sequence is TGTGCCAGCAGTGAGGCCTACGAGCAGTACTTC.

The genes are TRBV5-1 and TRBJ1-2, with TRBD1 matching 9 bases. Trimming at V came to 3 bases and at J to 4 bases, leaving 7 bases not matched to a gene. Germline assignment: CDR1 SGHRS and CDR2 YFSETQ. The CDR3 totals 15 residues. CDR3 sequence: CASSWGTGSVYGYTF. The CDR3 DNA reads TGCGCCAGCAGCTGGGGGACAGGGTCCGTCTATGGCTACACCTTC.